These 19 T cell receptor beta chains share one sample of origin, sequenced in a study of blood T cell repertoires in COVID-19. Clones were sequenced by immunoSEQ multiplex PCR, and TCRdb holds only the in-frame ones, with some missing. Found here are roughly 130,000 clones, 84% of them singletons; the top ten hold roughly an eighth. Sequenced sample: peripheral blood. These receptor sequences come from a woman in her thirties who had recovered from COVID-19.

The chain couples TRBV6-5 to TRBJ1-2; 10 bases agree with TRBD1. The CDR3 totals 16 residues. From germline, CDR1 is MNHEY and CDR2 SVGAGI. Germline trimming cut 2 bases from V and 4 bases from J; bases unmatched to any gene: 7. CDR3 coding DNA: TGTGCCAGCAGTTACACCCGGGACAGGGGTGGCTATGGCTACACCTTC. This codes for CASSYTRDRGGYGYTF.

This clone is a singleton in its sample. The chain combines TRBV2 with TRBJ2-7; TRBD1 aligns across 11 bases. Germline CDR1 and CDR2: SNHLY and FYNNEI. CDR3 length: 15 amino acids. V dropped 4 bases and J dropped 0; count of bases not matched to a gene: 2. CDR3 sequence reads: CASSGGTGGSYEQYF. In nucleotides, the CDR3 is TGTGCCAGCAGTGGGGGGACAGGGGGCTCCTACGAGCAGTACTTC. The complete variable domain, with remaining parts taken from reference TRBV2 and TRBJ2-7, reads EPEVTQTPSHQVTQMGQEVILRCVPISNHLYFYWYRQILGQKVEFLVSFYNNEISEKSEIFDDQFSVERPDGSNFTLKIRSTKLEDSAMYFCASSGGTGGSYEQYFGPGTRLTVT.

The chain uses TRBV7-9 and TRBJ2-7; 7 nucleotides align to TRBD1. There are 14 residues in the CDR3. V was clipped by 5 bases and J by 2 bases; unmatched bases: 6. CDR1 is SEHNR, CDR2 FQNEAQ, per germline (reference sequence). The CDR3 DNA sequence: TGTGCCAGCAGCCCGGGACAGCACACCTACGAGCAGTACTTC. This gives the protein CASSPGQHTYEQYF.

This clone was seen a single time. The CDR3 loop reads CASSPNRYEAFF. As DNA, the CDR3 is TGTGCCAGCAGTCCCAACAGGTATGAAGCTTTCTTT. The chain joins TRBV28 to TRBJ1-1; possible D gene TRBD1, 5 bases. Germline assignment: CDR1 MDHEN and CDR2 SYDVKM. Trimming removed 5 bases from V and 7 bases from J, with 11 bases in between. The CDR3 extends over 12 amino acids.

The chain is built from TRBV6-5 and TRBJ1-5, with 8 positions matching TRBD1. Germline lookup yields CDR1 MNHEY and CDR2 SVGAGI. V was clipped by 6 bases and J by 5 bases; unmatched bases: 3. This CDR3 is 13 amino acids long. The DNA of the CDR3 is TGTGCCAGCAGCTTGGACAGGGATCAGCCCCAGCATTTT. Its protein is CASSLDRDQPQHF.

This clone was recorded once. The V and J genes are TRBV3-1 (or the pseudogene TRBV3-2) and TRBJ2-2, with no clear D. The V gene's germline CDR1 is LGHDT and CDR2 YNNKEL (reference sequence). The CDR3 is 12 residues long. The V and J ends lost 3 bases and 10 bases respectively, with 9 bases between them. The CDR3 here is CASSQTPSELFF. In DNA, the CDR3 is TGTGCCAGCAGCCAGACACCCTCGGAGCTGTTTTTT.

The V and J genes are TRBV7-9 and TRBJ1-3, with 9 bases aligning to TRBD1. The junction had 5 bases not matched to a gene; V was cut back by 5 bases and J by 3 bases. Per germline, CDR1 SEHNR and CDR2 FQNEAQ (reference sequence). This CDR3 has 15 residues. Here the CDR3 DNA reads TGTGCCAGCAGCCCCGGGACAGGGCGTGGAAACACCATATATTTT. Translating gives CASSPGTGRGNTIYF.

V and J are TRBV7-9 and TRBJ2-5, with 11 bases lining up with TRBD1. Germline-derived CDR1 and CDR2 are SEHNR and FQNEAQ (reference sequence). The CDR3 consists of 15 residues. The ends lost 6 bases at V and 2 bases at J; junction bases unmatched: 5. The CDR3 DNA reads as TGTGCCAGCAGGGACAGGGGGCTCGGGCAAGAGACCCAGTACTTC. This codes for CASRDRGLGQETQYF.

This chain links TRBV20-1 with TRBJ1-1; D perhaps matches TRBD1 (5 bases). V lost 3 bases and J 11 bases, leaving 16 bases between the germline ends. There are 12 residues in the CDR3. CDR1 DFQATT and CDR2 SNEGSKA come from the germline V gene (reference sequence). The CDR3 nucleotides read TGCAGTGCTAGTGCCGACAGTGGGTCCGCTTTCTTT. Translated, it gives CSASADSGSAFF.

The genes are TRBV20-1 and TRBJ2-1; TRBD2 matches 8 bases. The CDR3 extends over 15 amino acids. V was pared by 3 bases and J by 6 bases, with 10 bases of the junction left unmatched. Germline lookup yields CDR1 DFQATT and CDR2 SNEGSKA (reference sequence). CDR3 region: CSASVGSGGFNEQFF. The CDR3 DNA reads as TGCAGTGCTAGTGTAGGGAGCGGGGGTTTCAATGAGCAGTTCTTC.

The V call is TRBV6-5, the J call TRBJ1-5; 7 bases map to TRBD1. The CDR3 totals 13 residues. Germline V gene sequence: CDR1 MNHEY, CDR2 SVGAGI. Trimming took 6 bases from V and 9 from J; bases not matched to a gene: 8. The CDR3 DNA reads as TGTGCCAGCAGAGACAGGGAGTTGTGGCCCCAGCATTTT. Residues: CASRDRELWPQHF.

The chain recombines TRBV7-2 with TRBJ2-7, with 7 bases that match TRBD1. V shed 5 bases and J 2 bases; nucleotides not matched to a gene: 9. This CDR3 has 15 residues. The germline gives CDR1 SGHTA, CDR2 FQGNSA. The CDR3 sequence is CASSHRDQGAYEQYF. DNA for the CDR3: TGTGCCAGCAGCCACAGGGACCAGGGGGCCTACGAGCAGTACTTC.

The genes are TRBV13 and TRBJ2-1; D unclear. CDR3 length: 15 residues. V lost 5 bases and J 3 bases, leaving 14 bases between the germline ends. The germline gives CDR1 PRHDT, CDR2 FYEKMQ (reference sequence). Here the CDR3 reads CASSPPETRYNEQFF. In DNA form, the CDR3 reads TGTGCCAGCAGCCCACCGGAGACTCGCTACAATGAGCAGTTCTTC.

The CDR3 DNA reads TGTGCCAGCAGTGAATATGGACAGCAACCCTCTGGGGCCAACGTCCTGACTTTC. Translating gives CASSEYGQQPSGANVLTF. This chain connects TRBV2 to TRBJ2-6, with D tentatively TRBD1 (6 bases). The CDR3 is 18 residues long. V lost 2 bases and J lost 0, with 14 bases in between. Germline values: CDR1 SNHLY, CDR2 FYNNEI. Supplemented by reference TRBV2 and TRBJ2-6, the full variable domain reads EPEVTQTPSHQVTQMGQEVILRCVPISNHLYFYWYRQILGQKVEFLVSFYNNEISEKSEIFDDQFSVERPDGSNFTLKIRSTKLEDSAMYFCASSEYGQQPSGANVLTFGAGSRLTVL.

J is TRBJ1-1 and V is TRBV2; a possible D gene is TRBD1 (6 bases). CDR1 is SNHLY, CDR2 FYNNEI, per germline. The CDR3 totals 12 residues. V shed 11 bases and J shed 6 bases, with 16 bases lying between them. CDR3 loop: CAYLSRGAEAFF. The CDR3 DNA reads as TGTGCCTACCTGTCCAGGGGCGCTGAAGCTTTCTTT. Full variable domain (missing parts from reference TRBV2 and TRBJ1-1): EPEVTQTPSHQVTQMGQEVILRCVPISNHLYFYWYRQILGQKVEFLVSFYNNEISEKSEIFDDQFSVERPDGSNFTLKIRSTKLEDSAMYFCAYLSRGAEAFFGQGTRLTVV.

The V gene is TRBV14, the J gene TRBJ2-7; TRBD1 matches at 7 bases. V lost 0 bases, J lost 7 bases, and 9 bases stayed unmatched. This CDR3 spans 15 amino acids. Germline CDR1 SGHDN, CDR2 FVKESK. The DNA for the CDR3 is TGTGCCAGCAGCCAAGATCCCCGGCTACAGGGGGAGCAGTACTTC. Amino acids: CASSQDPRLQGEQYF.

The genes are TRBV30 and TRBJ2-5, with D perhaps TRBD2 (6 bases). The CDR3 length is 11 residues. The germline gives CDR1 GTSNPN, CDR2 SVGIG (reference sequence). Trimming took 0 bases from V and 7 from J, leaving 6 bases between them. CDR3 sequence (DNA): TGTGCCTGGAGTGTGGAGGGGACCCAGTACTTC. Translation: CAWSVEGTQYF.

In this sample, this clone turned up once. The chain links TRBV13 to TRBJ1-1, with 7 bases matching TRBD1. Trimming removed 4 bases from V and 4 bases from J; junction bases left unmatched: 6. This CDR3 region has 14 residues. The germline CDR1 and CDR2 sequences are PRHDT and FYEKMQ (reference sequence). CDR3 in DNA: TGTGCCAGCAGCTCGAGGGGGCCGGCCACTGAAGCTTTCTTT. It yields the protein CASSSRGPATEAFF.

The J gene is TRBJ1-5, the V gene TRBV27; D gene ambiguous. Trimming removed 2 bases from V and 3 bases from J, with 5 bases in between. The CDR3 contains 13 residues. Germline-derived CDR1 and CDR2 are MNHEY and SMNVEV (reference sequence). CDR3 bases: TGTGCCAGCAGTTTAGGCCCCAATCAGCCCCAGCATTTT. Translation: CASSLGPNQPQHF.